This T cell receptor beta chain comes out of a study of human T cells and chemical hapten exposure. Study as a whole: Patch tests delivered 0.01% DPC to the upper back and were evaluated at 6 days. Notes on the study in general: It was expanded TCRs that formed significantly more large CDR3 similarity clusters than controls did.

The CDR3 covers 15 residues. Germline-derived CDR1 and CDR2 are MNHEY and SVGEGT. Between the trimmed V and J ends, which lost 7 bases and 7 bases, there was a span of 17 bases. This clonotype was seen a handful of times. Its antigen is not known. The time point denotes: pre-sensitization, week 0. Treatment reported: therapeutic diphenylcyclopropenone sensitization with weekly scalp DPC. The library attached unique molecular identifiers to individual cDNA molecules. A single record per CDR3 protein comes from TCRdb applying MiXCR to the RACE reads. The sample yields about 180,000 distinct CDR3 sequences, just under 30% seen once.

The TCR comes from a woman aged 25 to 39 with alopecia areata. Some clones in this sample may be carry-over from other donors' samples. Sequenced material: whole blood, taken in connection with sensitization to the hapten diphenylcyclopropenone (DPC). This rearrangement joins TRBV6-2 or TRBV6-3 to TRBJ1-6; D ambiguous. The CDR3: CASTHAGQGNSPLHF. In nucleotides, the CDR3 is TGTGCCAGCACCCACGCAGGCCAAGGGAATTCACCCCTCCACTTT.